This T cell receptor beta chain was recovered during a study of T cell repertoires in cytomegalovirus infection. Trimming removed 5 bases at V and 2 bases at J, with 15 bases between. The CDR3 runs to 15 residues. Germline V CDR1 and CDR2: SGHTA, FQGNSA. Study-level points and caveats: Individuals carrying CMV plus the relevant HLA were identified by cumulative frequency of public TCR beta families.

This clonotype was detected only a few times. Its matching antigen is unknown. Each CDR3 protein gets one entry after TCRdb re-called the reads with MiXCR. The top ten clones hold 2.5% to 3% of a sample with 200,000 or so distinct CDR3 sequences, approximately 19% of them seen once. This chain joins TRBV7-2 and TRBJ1-2; TRBD1 is a possible D gene (6 bases). Sequencing was carried out using PBMCs. The receptor comes from a human donor in good health (CMV status not recorded). Some clones in this sample may be carry-over from other donors' samples. The CDR3 sequence: CASSLYRAQNYGYTF. CDR3 coding DNA: TGTGCCAGCAGCCTCTACAGGGCCCAGAACTATGGCTACACCTTC.